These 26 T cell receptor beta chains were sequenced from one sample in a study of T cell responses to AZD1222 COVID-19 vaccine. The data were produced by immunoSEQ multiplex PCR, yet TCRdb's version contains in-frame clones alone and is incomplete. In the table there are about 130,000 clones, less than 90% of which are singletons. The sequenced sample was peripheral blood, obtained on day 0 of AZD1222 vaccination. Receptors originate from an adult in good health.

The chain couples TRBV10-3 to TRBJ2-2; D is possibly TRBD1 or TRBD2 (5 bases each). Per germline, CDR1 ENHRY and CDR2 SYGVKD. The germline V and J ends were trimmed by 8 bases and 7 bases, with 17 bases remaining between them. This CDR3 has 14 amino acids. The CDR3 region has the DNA TGTGCCATCCGAGGGGACGCTTCAGACGGGGAGCTGTTTTTT. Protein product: CAIRGDASDGELFF.

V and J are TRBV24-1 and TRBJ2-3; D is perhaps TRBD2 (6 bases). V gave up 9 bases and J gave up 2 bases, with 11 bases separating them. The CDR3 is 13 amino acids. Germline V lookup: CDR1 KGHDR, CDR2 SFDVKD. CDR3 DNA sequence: TGTGCCACCGGGACTGATTCCACAGATACGCAGTATTTT. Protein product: CATGTDSTDTQYF.

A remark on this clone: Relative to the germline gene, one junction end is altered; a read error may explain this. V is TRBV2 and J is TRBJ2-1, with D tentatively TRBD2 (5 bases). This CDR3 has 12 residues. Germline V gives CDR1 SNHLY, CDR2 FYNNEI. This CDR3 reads CASSEGAEGRVF. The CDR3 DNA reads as TGTGCCAGCAGTGAAGGGGCTGAGGGTAGGGTCTTC.

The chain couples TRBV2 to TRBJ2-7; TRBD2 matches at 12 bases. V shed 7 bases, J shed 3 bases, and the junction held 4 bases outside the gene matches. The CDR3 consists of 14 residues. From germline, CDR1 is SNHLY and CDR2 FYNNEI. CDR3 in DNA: TGTGCCAGCACCCTACTAGCGGGAGGCTACGAGCAGTACTTC. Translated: CASTLLAGGYEQYF.

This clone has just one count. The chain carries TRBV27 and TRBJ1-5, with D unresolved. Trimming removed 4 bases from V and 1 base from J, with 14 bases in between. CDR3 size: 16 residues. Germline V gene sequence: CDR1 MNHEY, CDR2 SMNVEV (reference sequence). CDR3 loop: CASSSNHEGSNQPQHF. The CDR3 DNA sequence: TGTGCCAGCAGTTCAAACCACGAAGGGAGCAATCAGCCCCAGCATTTT.

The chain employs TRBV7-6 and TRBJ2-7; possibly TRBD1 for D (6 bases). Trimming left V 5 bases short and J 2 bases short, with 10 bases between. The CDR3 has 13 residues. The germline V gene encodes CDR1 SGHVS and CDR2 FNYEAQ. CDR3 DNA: TGTGCCAGCAGCCCAAGGACAGCCTACGAGCAGTACTTC. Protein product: CASSPRTAYEQYF.

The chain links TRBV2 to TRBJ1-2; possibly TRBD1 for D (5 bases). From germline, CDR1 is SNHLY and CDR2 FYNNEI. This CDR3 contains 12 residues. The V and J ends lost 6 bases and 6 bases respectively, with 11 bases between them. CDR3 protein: CASSRDWNGYTF. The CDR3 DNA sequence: TGTGCCAGCAGCCGGGACTGGAATGGCTACACCTTC.

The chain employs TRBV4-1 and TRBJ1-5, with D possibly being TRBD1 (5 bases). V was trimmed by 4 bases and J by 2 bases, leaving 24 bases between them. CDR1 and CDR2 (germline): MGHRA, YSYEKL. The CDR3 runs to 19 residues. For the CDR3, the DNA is TGCGCCAGCAGCCCTTGCAAGGTTTCCACAGGAGAATGCAATCAGCCCCAGCATTTT. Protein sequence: CASSPCKVSTGECNQPQHF.

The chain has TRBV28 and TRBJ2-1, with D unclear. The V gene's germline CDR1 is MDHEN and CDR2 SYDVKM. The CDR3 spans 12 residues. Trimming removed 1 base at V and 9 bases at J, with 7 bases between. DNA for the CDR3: TGTGCCAGCAGTTTATTGGGAACTGAGCAGTTCTTC. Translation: CASSLLGTEQFF.

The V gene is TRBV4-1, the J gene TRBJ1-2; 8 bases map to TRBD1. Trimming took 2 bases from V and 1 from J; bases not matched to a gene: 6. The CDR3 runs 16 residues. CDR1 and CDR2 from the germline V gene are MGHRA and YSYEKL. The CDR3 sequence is CASSQRTGQLNYGYTF. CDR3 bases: TGCGCCAGCAGCCAAAGGACAGGGCAGCTTAACTATGGCTACACCTTC.

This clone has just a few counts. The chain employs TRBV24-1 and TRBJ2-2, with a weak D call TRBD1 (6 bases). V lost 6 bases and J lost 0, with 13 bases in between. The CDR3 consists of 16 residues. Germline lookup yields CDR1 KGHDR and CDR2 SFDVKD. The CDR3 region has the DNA TGTGCCACCAGTTCCCCGAGGGGGACGAACACCGGGGAGCTGTTTTTT. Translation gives CATSSPRGTNTGELFF.

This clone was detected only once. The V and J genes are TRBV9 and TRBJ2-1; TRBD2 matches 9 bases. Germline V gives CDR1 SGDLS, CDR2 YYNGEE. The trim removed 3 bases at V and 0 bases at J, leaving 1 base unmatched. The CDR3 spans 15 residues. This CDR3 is CASSASGTSYNEQFF. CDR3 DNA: TGTGCCAGCAGCGCTAGCGGGACCTCCTACAATGAGCAGTTCTTC.

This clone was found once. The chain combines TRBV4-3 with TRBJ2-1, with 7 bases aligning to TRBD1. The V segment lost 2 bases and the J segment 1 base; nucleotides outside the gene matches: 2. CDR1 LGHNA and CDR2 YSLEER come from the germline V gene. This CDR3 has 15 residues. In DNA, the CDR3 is TGCGCCAGCAGCCAAAACAGGGGTTCCTACAATGAGCAGTTCTTC. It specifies CASSQNRGSYNEQFF.

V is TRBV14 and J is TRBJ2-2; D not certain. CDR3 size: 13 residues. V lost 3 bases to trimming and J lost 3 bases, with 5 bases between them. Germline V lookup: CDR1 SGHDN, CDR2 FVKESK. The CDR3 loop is CASSQQYTGELFF. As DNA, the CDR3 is TGTGCCAGCAGCCAGCAGTACACCGGGGAGCTGTTTTTT.

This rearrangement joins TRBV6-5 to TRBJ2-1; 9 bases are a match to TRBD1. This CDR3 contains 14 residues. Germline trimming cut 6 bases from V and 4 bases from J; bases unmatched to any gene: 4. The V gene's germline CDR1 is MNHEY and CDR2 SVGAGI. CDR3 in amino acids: CASRGQGGYNEQFF. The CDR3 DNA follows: TGTGCCAGCAGGGGACAGGGTGGGTACAATGAGCAGTTCTTC.

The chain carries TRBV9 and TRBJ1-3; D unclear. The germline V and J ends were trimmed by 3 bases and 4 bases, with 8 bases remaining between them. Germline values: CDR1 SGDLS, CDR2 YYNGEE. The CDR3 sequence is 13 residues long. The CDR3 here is CASSAWLGNTIYF. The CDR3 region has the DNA TGTGCCAGCAGCGCGTGGTTGGGAAACACCATATATTTT.

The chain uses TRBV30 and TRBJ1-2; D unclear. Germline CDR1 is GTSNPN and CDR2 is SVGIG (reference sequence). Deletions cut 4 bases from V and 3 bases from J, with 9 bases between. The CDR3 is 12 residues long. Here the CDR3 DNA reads TGTGCCTGGAACGACGGGGACTATGGCTACACCTTC. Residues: CAWNDGDYGYTF.

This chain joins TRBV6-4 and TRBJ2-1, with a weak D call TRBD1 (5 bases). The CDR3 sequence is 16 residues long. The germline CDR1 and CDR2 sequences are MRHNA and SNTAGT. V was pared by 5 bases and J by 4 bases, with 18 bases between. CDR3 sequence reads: CASSLQGGAAYNEQFF. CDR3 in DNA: TGTGCCAGCAGTCTCCAGGGCGGTGCGGCATACAATGAGCAGTTCTTC.

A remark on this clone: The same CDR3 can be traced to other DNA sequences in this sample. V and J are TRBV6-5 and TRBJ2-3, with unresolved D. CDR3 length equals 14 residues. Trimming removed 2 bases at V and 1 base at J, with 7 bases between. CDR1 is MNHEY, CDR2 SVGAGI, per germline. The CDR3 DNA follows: TGTGCCAGCAGTTACGGCGGAGGCACAGATACGCAGTATTTT. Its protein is CASSYGGGTDTQYF.

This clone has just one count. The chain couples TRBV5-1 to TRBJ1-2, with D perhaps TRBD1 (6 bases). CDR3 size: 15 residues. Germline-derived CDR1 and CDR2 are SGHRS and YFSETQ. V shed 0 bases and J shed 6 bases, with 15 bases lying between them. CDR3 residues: CASSLAGGRGDGYTF. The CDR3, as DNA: TGCGCCAGCAGCTTGGCGGGGGGCAGAGGGGATGGCTACACCTTC.

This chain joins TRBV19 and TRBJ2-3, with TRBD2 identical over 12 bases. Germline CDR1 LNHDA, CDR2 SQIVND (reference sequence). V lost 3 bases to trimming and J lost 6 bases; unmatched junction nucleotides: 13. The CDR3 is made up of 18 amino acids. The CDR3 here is CASSISPLAGGREDTQYF. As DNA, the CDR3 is TGTGCCAGTAGTATCTCCCCCCTAGCGGGGGGGCGTGAGGATACGCAGTATTTT.

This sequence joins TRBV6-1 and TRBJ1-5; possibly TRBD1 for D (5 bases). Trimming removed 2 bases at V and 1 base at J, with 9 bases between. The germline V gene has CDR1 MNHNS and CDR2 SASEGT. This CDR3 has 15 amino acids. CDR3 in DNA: TGTGCCAGCAGTGAACAGGGCTGGAGCAATCAGCCCCAGCATTTT. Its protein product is CASSEQGWSNQPQHF.

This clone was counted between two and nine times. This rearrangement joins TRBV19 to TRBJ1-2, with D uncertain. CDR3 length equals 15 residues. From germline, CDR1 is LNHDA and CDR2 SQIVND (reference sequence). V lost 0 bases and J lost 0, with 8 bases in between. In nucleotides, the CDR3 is TGTGCCAGTAGTATAGACAGGAGATCTAACTATGGCTACACCTTC. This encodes CASSIDRRSNYGYTF.

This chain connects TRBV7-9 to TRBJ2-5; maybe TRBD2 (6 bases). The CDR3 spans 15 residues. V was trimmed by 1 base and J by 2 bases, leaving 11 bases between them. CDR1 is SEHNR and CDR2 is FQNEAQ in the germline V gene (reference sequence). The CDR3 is CASSLVGGSQETQYF. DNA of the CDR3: TGTGCCAGCAGCTTAGTCGGGGGTTCGCAAGAGACCCAGTACTTC.

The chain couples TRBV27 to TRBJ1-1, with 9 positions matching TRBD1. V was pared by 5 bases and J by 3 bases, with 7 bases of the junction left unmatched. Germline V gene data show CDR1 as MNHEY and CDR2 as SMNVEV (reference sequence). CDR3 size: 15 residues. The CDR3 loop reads CASSNGQGSYTEAFF. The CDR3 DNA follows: TGTGCCAGCAGTAACGGACAGGGGTCCTACACTGAAGCTTTCTTT.

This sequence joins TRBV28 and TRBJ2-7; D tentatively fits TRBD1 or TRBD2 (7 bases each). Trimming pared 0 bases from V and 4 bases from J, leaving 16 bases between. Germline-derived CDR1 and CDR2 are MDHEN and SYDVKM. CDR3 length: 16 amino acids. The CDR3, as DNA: TGTGCCAGCAGTTTATGGGGGGGGGACAGCAAATACGAGCAGTACTTC. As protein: CASSLWGGDSKYEQYF. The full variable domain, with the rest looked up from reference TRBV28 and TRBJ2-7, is DVKVTQSSRYLVKRTGEKVFLECVQDMDHENMFWYRQDPGLGLRLIYFSYDVKMKEKGDIPEGYSVSREKKERFSLILESASTNQTSMYLCASSLWGGDSKYEQYFGPGTRLTVT.